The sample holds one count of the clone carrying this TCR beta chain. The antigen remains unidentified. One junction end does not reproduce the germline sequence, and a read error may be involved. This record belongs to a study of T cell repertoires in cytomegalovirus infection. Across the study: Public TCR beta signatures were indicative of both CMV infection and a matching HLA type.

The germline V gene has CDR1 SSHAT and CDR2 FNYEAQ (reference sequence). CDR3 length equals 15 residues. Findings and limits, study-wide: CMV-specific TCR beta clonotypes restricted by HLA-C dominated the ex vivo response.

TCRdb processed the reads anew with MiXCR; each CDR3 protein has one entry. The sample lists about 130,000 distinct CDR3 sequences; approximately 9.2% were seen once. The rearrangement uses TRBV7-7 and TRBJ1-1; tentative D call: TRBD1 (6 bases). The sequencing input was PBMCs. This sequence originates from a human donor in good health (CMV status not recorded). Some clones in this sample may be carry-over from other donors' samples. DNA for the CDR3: TGTGCCACCACAACCCCGGGGGGCGCGAACACTGAAGCTTACTTT. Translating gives CATTTPGGANTEAYF.